Included here is one T cell receptor beta chain sequence, with context. Its antigen is as yet unknown. Trimming shortened V by 5 bases and J by 0 bases, and 11 bases separated the two germline ends. The CDR3 has 14 amino acids. Germline V gene data show CDR1 as SGHTA and CDR2 as FQGNSA. Both 60 Vbeta primers and 13 Jbeta primers went into the PCR. TCRdb's copy holds only in-frame clones and misses some; the assay was immunoSEQ multiplex PCR. The sample holds 130,000 or so clones; 77% are singletons and the top ten take about 5.8%. This specimen belongs to a study of cytomegalovirus exposure and HLA in healthy donors. In the study overall: Earlier, fewer than 130 million unique TCR beta sequences were recovered from approximately 200 million T cells by an analysis. General study points: The classifier was said to identify cytomegalovirus status with high specificity and sensitivity. CMV antigen specificity was confirmed in vitro for three CMV-associated chains. Rare sequences made up most TCRs, while some public TCRs were found in many donors.

The rearrangement uses TRBV7-2 and TRBJ2-7; D remains ambiguous. Specimen: PBMCs. This clonotype was obtained from a man aged 18 to 29 in good health and CMV-seropositive. The CDR3 loop reads CASSRWPSSYEQYF. CDR3 DNA: TGTGCCAGCAGCCGTTGGCCCAGCTCCTACGAGCAGTACTTC.